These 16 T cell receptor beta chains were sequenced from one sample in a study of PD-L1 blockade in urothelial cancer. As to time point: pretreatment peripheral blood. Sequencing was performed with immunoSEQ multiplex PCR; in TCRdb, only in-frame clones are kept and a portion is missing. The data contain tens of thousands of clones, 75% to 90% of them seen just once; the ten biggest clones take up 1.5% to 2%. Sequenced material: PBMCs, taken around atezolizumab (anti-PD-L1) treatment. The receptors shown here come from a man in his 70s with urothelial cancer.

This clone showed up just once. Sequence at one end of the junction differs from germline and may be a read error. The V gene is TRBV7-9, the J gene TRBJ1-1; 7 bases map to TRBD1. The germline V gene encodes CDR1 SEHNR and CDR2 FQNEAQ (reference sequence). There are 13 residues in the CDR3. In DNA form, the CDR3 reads TGTGCCAGCAGTTTAGACAGGGCCTCTGAAGCTTTCTTT. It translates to CASSLDRASEAFF.

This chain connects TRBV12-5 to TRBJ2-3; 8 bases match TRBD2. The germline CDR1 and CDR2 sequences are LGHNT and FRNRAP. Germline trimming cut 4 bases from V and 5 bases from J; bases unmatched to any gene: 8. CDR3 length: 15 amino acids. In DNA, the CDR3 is TGTGCTAGTGGTTCCCTCGGGGGGGCTGGAGATACGCAGTATTTT. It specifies CASGSLGGAGDTQYF.

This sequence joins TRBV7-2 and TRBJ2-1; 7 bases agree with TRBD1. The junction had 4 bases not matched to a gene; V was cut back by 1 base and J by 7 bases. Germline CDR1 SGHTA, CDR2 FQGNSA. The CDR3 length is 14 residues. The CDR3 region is CASSLGQGANEQFF. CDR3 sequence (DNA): TGTGCCAGCAGCTTAGGACAGGGTGCGAATGAGCAGTTCTTC.

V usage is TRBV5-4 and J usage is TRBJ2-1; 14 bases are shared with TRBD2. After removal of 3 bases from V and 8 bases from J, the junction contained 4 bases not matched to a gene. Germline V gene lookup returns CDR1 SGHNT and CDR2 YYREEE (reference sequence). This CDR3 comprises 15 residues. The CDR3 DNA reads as TGTGCCAGCAGCTGGACTAGCGGGAGGATTGATGAGCAGTTCTTC. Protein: CASSWTSGRIDEQFF.

CDR3 protein: CAVSSLGEGHNEQFF. The CDR3 DNA sequence: TGTGCCGTCTCTTCCCTGGGGGAGGGCCACAATGAGCAGTTCTTC. J is TRBJ2-1 and V is TRBV27; 7 positions agree with TRBD2. Trimming removed 11 bases from V and 5 bases from J; junction bases left unmatched: 15. CDR3 length: 15 amino acids. Germline CDR1 is MNHEY and CDR2 is SMNVEV (reference sequence).

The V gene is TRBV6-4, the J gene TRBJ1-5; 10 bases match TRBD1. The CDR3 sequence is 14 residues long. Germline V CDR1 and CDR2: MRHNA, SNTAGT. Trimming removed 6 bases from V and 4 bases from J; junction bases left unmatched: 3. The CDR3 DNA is TGTGCCAGCAGAGACAGGGGGCCAAATCAGCCCCAGCATTTT. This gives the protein CASRDRGPNQPQHF.

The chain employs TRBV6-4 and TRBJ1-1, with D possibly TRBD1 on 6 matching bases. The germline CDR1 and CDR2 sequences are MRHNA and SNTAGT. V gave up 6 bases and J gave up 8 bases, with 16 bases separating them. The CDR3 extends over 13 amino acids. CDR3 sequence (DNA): TGTGCCAGCAGCGCCATACAGGGCACGGAAGCTTTCTTT. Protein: CASSAIQGTEAFF.

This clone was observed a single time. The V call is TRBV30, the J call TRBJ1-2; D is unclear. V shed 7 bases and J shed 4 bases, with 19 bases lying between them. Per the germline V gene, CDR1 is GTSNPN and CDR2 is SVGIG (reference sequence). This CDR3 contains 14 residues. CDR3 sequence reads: CAYPPIQGGYGYTF. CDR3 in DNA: TGTGCCTACCCACCTATTCAAGGCGGCTATGGCTACACCTTC.

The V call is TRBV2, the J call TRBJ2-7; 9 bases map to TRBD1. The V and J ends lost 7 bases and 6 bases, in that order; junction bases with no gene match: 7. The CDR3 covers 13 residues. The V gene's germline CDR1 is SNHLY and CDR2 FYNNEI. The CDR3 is CASNRDREAEQYF. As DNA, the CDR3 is TGTGCCAGCAATCGGGACAGGGAGGCCGAGCAGTACTTC.

Written as DNA, the CDR3 is TGTGCCAGCAGCTTAGGGGGACAGGTGAACACTGAAGCTTTCTTT. Its translation is CASSLGGQVNTEAFF. V gene TRBV7-9 combines with J gene TRBJ1-1; TRBD1 matches at 8 bases. J gave up 0 bases and V 1 base, and 1 base lay outside the gene matches. The CDR3 consists of 15 residues. Germline loops: CDR1 SEHNR, CDR2 FQNEAQ (reference sequence).

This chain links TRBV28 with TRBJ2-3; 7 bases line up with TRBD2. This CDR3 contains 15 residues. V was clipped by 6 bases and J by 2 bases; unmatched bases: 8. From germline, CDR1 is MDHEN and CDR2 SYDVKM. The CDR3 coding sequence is TGTGCCAGCAGCCTGGCTAGCGGATACACAGATACGCAGTATTTT. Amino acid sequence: CASSLASGYTDTQYF.

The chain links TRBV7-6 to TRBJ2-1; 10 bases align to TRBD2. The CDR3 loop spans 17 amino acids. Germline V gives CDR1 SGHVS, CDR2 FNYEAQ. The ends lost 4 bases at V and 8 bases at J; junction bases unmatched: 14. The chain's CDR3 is CASSSPLAGEGKDEQFF. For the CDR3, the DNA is TGTGCCAGCAGCTCACCCCTAGCGGGAGAGGGTAAGGATGAGCAGTTCTTC.

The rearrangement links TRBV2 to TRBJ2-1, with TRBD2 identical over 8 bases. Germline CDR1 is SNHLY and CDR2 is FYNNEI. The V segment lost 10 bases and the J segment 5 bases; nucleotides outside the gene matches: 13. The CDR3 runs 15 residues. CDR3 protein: CATLESGRVHNEQFF. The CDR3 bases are TGTGCCACCCTCGAGAGCGGGAGAGTCCACAATGAGCAGTTCTTC.

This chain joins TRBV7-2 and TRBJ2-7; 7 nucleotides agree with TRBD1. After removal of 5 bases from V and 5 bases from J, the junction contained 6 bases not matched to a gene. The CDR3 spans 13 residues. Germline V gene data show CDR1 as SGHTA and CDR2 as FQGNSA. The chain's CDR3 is CASSTGQLNEQYF. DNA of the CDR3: TGTGCCAGCAGCACGGGACAGCTAAACGAGCAGTACTTC. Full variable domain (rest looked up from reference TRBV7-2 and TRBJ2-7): GAGVSQSPSNKVTEKGKDVELRCDPISGHTALYWYRQSLGQGLEFLIYFQGNSAPDKSGLPSDRFSAERTGGSVSTLTIQRTQQEDSAVYLCASSTGQLNEQYFGPGTRLTVT.

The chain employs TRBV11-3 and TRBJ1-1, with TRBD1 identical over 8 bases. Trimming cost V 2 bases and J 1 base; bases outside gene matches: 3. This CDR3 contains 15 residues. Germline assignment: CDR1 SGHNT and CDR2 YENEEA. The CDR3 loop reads CASSLSGTGNTEAFF. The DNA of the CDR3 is TGTGCCAGCAGCTTATCCGGGACAGGGAACACTGAAGCTTTCTTT.

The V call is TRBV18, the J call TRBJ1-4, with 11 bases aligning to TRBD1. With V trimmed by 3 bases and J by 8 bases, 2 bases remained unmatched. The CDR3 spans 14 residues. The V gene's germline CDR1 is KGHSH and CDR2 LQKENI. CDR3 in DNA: TGTGCCAGCTCACCCGGGACAGGGGGAGAAAAACTGTTTTTT. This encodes CASSPGTGGEKLFF.